These T cell receptor beta chains were read from a single sample in a study of long-term antiretroviral therapy in people with HIV. Using immunoSEQ multiplex PCR, the repertoire was profiled, and TCRdb retains in-frame clones only, with some absent. The data contain 20,000 to 25,000 clones, 85% to 95% of them singletons. The material sequenced was unsorted PBMCs, taken almost 5 years after starting antiretroviral therapy. The receptor set was obtained from a woman in her forties or fifties with HIV. The CDR3 runs from the conserved cysteine through the conserved F or W. The D gene is left open where the match is weak. Not every row has a clone size; where given, it reads once, few, many or a size class.

d_call | clone_size | j_call | cdr3_length | v_call | cdr3_aa | cdr3_nt
TRBD1 | few | TRBJ2-7 | 15 | TRBV16 | CASSPPGQGTYEQYF | TGTGCCAGCAGCCCTCCGGGACAGGGGACCTACGAGCAGTACTTC
TRBD2 | - | TRBJ2-2 | 19 | TRBV5-4 | CASSLPGGSLGYNTGELFF | TGTGCCAGCAGCTTGCCCGGCGGGAGTTTAGGGTACAACACCGGGGAGCTGTTTTTT
- | - | TRBJ2-1 | 15 | TRBV2 | CASSDSRGTYNEQFF | TGTGCCAGCAGTGATTCCAGGGGAACCTACAATGAGCAGTTCTTC
TRBD2 | - | TRBJ2-7 | 14 | TRBV28 | CASSFAGATYEQYF | TGTGCCAGCAGTTTTGCGGGAGCGACCTACGAGCAGTACTTC
TRBD2 | once | TRBJ2-3 | 17 | TRBV7-2 | CASSLKILAGGLDTQYF | TGTGCCAGCAGCTTAAAAATCCTAGCGGGAGGGCTAGATACGCAGTATTTT
TRBD1 | - | TRBJ1-1 | 16 | TRBV10-3 | CAISDLQGAWDTEAFF | TGTGCCATCAGTGACTTACAGGGGGCCTGGGACACTGAAGCTTTCTTT
- | - | TRBJ2-3 | 15 | TRBV6-1 | CASSEFTLSTDTQYF | TGTGCCAGCAGTGAATTCACCCTGAGCACAGATACGCAGTATTTT
TRBD2 | - | TRBJ2-3 | 15 | TRBV15 | CATSLLREGLDTQYF | TGTGCCACCAGCTTACTAAGGGAGGGATTAGATACGCAGTATTTT
TRBD2 | - | TRBJ2-1 | 17 | TRBV27 | CASSPLAGGPVMNEQFF | TGTGCCAGCAGTCCCTTAGCGGGAGGGCCGGTTATGAATGAGCAGTTCTTC
- | - | TRBJ2-1 | 14 | TRBV6-1 | CASSEADTYNEQFF | TGTGCCAGCAGTGAAGCGGATACATACAATGAGCAGTTCTTC
TRBD2 | - | TRBJ2-1 | 15 | TRBV6-6 | CASSYSLAGEPEQFF | TGTGCCAGCAGTTACTCCCTAGCGGGAGAACCTGAGCAGTTCTTC
- | - | TRBJ2-2 | 14 | TRBV28 | CASSSWQFTGELFF | TGTGCCAGCAGTTCATGGCAATTCACCGGGGAGCTGTTTTTT
TRBD1 | - | TRBJ2-5 | 16 | TRBV5-1 | CASSGGTGGYQETQYF | TGCGCCAGCAGCGGAGGGACAGGTGGTTATCAAGAGACCCAGTACTTC
TRBD2 | - | TRBJ2-5 | 16 | TRBV5-4 | CASTSGGRGEGETQYF | TGTGCCAGCACCTCTGGGGGGAGGGGCGAGGGAGAGACCCAGTACTTC
- | - | TRBJ2-1 | 11 | TRBV5-8 | CASSLYNEQFF | TGTGCCAGCAGCTTGTACAATGAGCAGTTCTTC
- | - | TRBJ2-1 | 15 | TRBV4-2 | CASSQAPLQSSEQFF | TGTGCCAGCAGCCAAGCCCCTCTCCAGTCCAGTGAGCAGTTCTTC
- | - | TRBJ1-3 | 14 | TRBV19 | CASSMAATGNTIYF | TGTGCCAGTAGTATGGCGGCAACGGGAAACACCATATATTTT
- | - | TRBJ2-1 | 16 | TRBV27 | CASSFGPNGGNNEQFF | TGTGCCAGCAGTTTTGGCCCTAATGGGGGTAACAATGAGCAGTTCTTC
- | - | TRBJ1-1 | 13 | TRBV13 | CASSPGSHTEAFF | TGTGCCAGCAGCCCAGGATCCCACACTGAAGCTTTCTTT
- | - | TRBJ2-5 | 11 | TRBV18 | CASSPGETQYF | TGTGCCAGCTCACCGGGCGAGACCCAGTACTTC
- | few | TRBJ2-3 | 14 | TRBV6-1 | CASSRGSDTHTQYF | TGTGCCAGCAGTCGAGGGTCCGACACACATACGCAGTATTTT
- | - | TRBJ2-4 | 10 | TRBV6-1 | CASGKNIQYF | TGTGCCAGCGGTAAAAACATTCAGTACTTC
- | - | TRBJ2-1 | 15 | TRBV9 | CASSVATEWVNEQFF | TGTGCCAGCAGCGTAGCAACGGAATGGGTAAATGAGCAGTTCTTC
- | - | TRBJ1-1 | 15 | TRBV6-5 | CASSYSQTSPIEAFF | TGTGCCAGCAGTTACAGCCAGACTAGTCCCATTGAAGCTTTCTTT
TRBD1 | - | TRBJ1-4 | 17 | TRBV4-1 | CASSQAPAGTGGEKLFF | TGCGCCAGCAGCCAAGCCCCGGCCGGGACAGGGGGTGAAAAACTGTTTTTT
- | - | TRBJ1-1 | 12 | TRBV7-9 | CASSATGTEAFF | TGTGCCAGCAGCGCTACCGGCACTGAAGCTTTCTTT
- | - | TRBJ1-1 | 15 | TRBV11-1 | CASSLVRGDNTEAFF | TGTGCCAGCAGCTTAGTTAGGGGGGACAACACTGAAGCTTTCTTT